This T cell receptor (beta chain) is from a study of shared clonotypes between healthy human individuals. Looking at the study overall: Participating donors consisted of two women and a few men aged 18 to 49.

From germline, CDR1 is MGHDK and CDR2 SYGVNS. This CDR3 is 12 amino acids long. Sequencing used immunoSEQ multiplex PCR; TCRdb keeps in-frame clones, though not all of them. The table shows 100,000 or so clones, with approximately 70% occurring only once. The TCR was taken from a woman between 25 and 40 years old in good health. Sequencing was done on a sample of memory CD8+ T cells sorted from blood. Indicated subset: CD45RO+ cells pooled with CCR7-negative TemRA cells. The chain uses TRBV25-1 and TRBJ2-5; D is unresolved. Near its end, the DNA agrees better with TRBJ2-7, so the J call may be wrong. Here the CDR3 reads CASSEIPYEQYF. The CDR3 coding sequence is TGTGCCAGCAGTGAAATCCCGTACGAGCAGTACTTC.